This T cell receptor beta chain was identified in a study of blood T cell repertoires in COVID-19. Study context: Donors in the United States, Italy and Spain gave samples during acute or convalescent COVID-19. Sources were T cells, B-cell-depleted T cells, or PBMCs; the material itself was cDNA or gDNA.

Seattle patient enrollment occurred during active infection, with longitudinal follow-up thereafter. V shed 5 bases and J 7 bases; nucleotides not matched to a gene: 6. Germline CDR1 MNHEY, CDR2 SMNVEV (reference sequence). The CDR3 extends over 14 amino acids. In the original workflow: Counts of nucleated cells, estimated from reference gene primer amplification, were obtained. This table comes from immunoSEQ multiplex PCR, and its TCRdb copy is limited to in-frame clones, with some not included. For V, J and clone size, that table is used; D and trimming come from the DNA. The sample has about 150,000 clones, around 89% seen once.

Specimen: peripheral blood. The clonotype originates from a man younger than 35 with COVID-19, enrolled during active disease. The genes are TRBV27 and TRBJ2-1; 9 bases match TRBD1. The CDR3 is CASSPGTGRNEQFF. The CDR3 region has the DNA TGTGCCAGCAGTCCTGGGACAGGGCGTAATGAGCAGTTCTTC.